This record concerns one T cell receptor beta chain sequence. Its antigen remains unidentified. The CDR3 spans 13 residues. Germline assignment: CDR1 MDHEN and CDR2 SYDVKM. The V end lost 6 bases, the J end lost 3 bases, and 12 bases lay between the germline ends. These data originate in a study of cytomegalovirus exposure and HLA in healthy donors. Study outcomes and limitations: HLA-A and HLA-B allele assignments for most subjects were reportedly predicted accurately using TCR beta sequences.

Researchers ran the PCR with 60 Vbeta and 13 Jbeta primers. The repertoire was sequenced with immunoSEQ multiplex PCR; TCRdb's copy has only in-frame clones and lacks some. The sample records tens of thousands of clones, around 79% being singletons. The sequenced material came from PBMCs. This sequence joins TRBV28 and TRBJ2-7, with D tentatively TRBD2 (7 bases). This sequence was found in a man between 35 and 55 years old in good health and CMV-seronegative. CDR3 residues: CASRNRDYYEQYF. The CDR3 DNA reads TGTGCCAGCAGGAACAGGGACTACTACGAGCAGTACTTC.